The 16 T cell receptor beta chains listed next were all sequenced from one sample in a study of cytomegalovirus exposure and HLA in healthy donors. It was with 60 Vbeta and 13 Jbeta primers that the PCR ran. TCRdb keeps only in-frame clones here, not all; method: immunoSEQ multiplex PCR. This listing includes under 150,000 clones. The sample was PBMCs. These receptors came from a woman between 55 and 75 years old in good health and CMV-seronegative.

The CDR3 protein is CASSQGGLAGWETQYF. CDR3 coding DNA: TGTGCCAGTAGTCAAGGTGGACTAGCGGGTTGGGAGACCCAGTACTTC. The chain links TRBV19 to TRBJ2-5; TRBD2 agrees at 11 bases. Germline CDR1 LNHDA, CDR2 SQIVND (reference sequence). J was trimmed by 5 bases and V by 5 bases; bases with no gene match: 10. There are 16 residues in the CDR3.

The chain combines TRBV7-3 with TRBJ2-1; D gene unclear. V was trimmed by 4 bases and J by 6 bases, leaving 13 bases between them. The CDR3 loop spans 14 amino acids. Germline V gene lookup returns CDR1 SGHTA and CDR2 FQGTGA. CDR3 residues: CASSSGEKSNEQFF. As DNA, the CDR3 is TGTGCCAGCAGCTCAGGCGAGAAATCCAATGAGCAGTTCTTC.

The V gene is TRBV11-2, the J gene TRBJ2-3; tentative D call: TRBD1 (6 bases). Trimming took 1 base from V and 4 from J, leaving 12 bases between them. Germline CDR1 reads SGHAT; CDR2 reads FQNNGV. This CDR3 spans 15 amino acids. For the CDR3, the DNA is TGTGCCAGCAGCTTAGTTGGGGGCGGATCAGATACGCAGTATTTT. This translates into CASSLVGGGSDTQYF.

The V and J genes are TRBV7-3 and TRBJ1-6; the match to TRBD1 covers 7 bases. Germline assignment: CDR1 SGHTA and CDR2 FQGTGA. The CDR3 has 15 amino acids. Trimming took 3 bases from V and 6 from J; bases not matched to a gene: 5. The CDR3 bases are TGTGCCAGCAGCTTTGGAGACAGGGCTAATTCACCCCTCCACTTT. Amino acids: CASSFGDRANSPLHF.

This CDR3 is CASSLVDMTYEQYF. The CDR3 DNA follows: TGTGCCAGCAGCTTAGTTGACATGACCTACGAGCAGTACTTC. This chain uses TRBV7-8 with TRBJ2-7, with no clear D. This CDR3 region has 14 residues. V lost 1 base and J 2 bases, leaving 9 bases between the germline ends. Germline V gene lookup returns CDR1 SGHVS and CDR2 FQNEAQ.

The chain has TRBV15 and TRBJ1-4; D not certain. Trimming stripped 0 bases from V and 0 bases from J, with 8 bases between. The CDR3 spans 16 residues. The V gene's germline CDR1 is LNHNV and CDR2 YYDKDF (reference sequence). The CDR3: CATSRDLTATNEKLFF. The CDR3, as DNA: TGTGCCACCAGCAGAGATCTAACAGCAACTAATGAAAAACTGTTTTTT.

The chain has TRBV11-1 and TRBJ2-2; D perhaps matches TRBD1 (6 bases). Trimming left V 3 bases short and J 4 bases short, with 9 bases between. The CDR3 sequence is 14 residues long. Germline V CDR1 and CDR2: SGHAT, FQDESV (reference sequence). CDR3 sequence: CASSLGTSTGELFF. CDR3 DNA: TGTGCCAGCAGCTTGGGGACAAGCACCGGGGAGCTGTTTTTT.

This chain links TRBV7-8 with TRBJ2-7; D is possibly TRBD1 (5 bases). V dropped 7 bases and J dropped 4 bases, with 8 bases sitting between them. Germline assignment: CDR1 SGHVS and CDR2 FQNEAQ. The CDR3 extends over 11 amino acids. CDR3 sequence reads: CASTSGYEQYF. In nucleotides, the CDR3 is TGTGCCAGCACCTCAGGGTACGAGCAGTACTTC.

CDR3 sequence reads: CASSLNYEQYF. The CDR3, as DNA: TGTGCCAGCAGCCTAAACTACGAGCAGTACTTC. The J gene is TRBJ2-7, the V gene TRBV14; no reliable D call. The CDR3 sequence is 11 residues long. Trimming shortened V by 4 bases and J by 3 bases, and 4 bases separated the two germline ends. Per germline, CDR1 SGHDN and CDR2 FVKESK.

The chain joins TRBV28 to TRBJ2-2; 8 nucleotides match TRBD1. This CDR3 comprises 17 residues. Per the germline V gene, CDR1 is MDHEN and CDR2 is SYDVKM. V lost 5 bases, J lost 4 bases, and 12 bases stayed unmatched. The CDR3 loop is CASSIRTGYYSTGELFF. In DNA form, the CDR3 reads TGTGCCAGCAGTATCAGGACAGGGTATTATAGCACCGGGGAGCTGTTTTTT.

The V gene is TRBV19, the J gene TRBJ1-4; D not certain. CDR1 is LNHDA, CDR2 SQIVND, per germline (reference sequence). There are 15 residues in the CDR3. Trimming cost V 3 bases and J 8 bases, with 16 bases left between them. The CDR3 protein is CASSIPGIGLEKLFF. The CDR3 DNA follows: TGTGCCAGTAGTATTCCGGGGATAGGTCTAGAAAAACTGTTTTTT.

V gene TRBV2 combines with J gene TRBJ1-1, with D possibly TRBD1 on 6 matching bases. Trimming removed 6 bases from V and 4 bases from J, with 12 bases in between. Germline lookup yields CDR1 SNHLY and CDR2 FYNNEI. The CDR3 runs 13 residues. This CDR3 is CASSNRVSTEAFF. CDR3 coding DNA: TGTGCCAGCAGCAACAGGGTGTCCACTGAAGCTTTCTTT.

This chain connects TRBV5-1 to TRBJ2-7; 8 bases map to TRBD2. Germline loops: CDR1 SGHRS, CDR2 YFSETQ. Trimming took 4 bases from V and 6 from J; bases not matched to a gene: 12. The CDR3 has 15 amino acids. CDR3 in amino acids: CASSPGAGELPEQYF. The CDR3 DNA follows: TGCGCCAGCAGCCCGGGAGCGGGAGAACTTCCCGAGCAGTACTTC.

The V and J genes are TRBV18 and TRBJ2-3; 13 positions match TRBD2. The V gene end was trimmed by 5 bases and the J gene end by 5 bases; junction bases not matched to a gene: 7. CDR3 length: 16 residues. The germline gives CDR1 KGHSH, CDR2 LQKENI. This CDR3 reads CASSGLAGASGDTQYF. Here the CDR3 DNA reads TGTGCCAGCTCAGGACTAGCGGGGGCGTCTGGAGATACGCAGTATTTT.

The chain combines TRBV10-2 with TRBJ1-1; D unclear. From germline, CDR1 is WSHSY and CDR2 SAAADI. This CDR3 has 13 amino acids. With 3 bases removed from V and 8 bases from J, the gap between germline ends came to 13 bases. This chain's CDR3 is CASSDPIYAEAFF. The CDR3 DNA sequence: TGCGCCAGCAGTGACCCCATCTATGCCGAAGCTTTCTTT.

The V and J genes are TRBV6-1 and TRBJ1-4, with TRBD1 matching over 8 bases. This CDR3 comprises 14 residues. Germline CDR1 reads MNHNS; CDR2 reads SASEGT. V was pared by 7 bases and J by 5 bases, with 6 bases of the junction left unmatched. This chain's CDR3 is CASTRDRQNEKLFF. Here the CDR3 DNA reads TGTGCCAGCACCAGGGACAGGCAAAATGAAAAACTGTTTTTT.